This TCR beta chain was recorded in a study of identical twins. The study's findings and limits: Abundant beta clonotypes from cord blood bore fewer insertions; memory repertoires lacked this pattern. The presence of invariant MAIT and iNKT cells could partly confound analyses of zero-insertion sequences. Models predicted too little out-of-frame TCR alpha sharing in monozygotic twins.

This clonotype appeared many times. Its antigen is as yet unknown. V was clipped by 3 bases and J by 5 bases, with 19 bases between them. Per germline, CDR1 LGHDT and CDR2 YNNKEL (reference sequence). The CDR3 contains 16 residues. Each CDR3 protein gets one entry after TCRdb re-called the 5' RACE reads with MiXCR. The data contain about 340,000 distinct CDR3 sequences, roughly an eighth of them seen just once; the ten biggest clones take up just over 7%. In addition, the sample was reused for a study of yellow fever vaccine responses in identical twins. This second study notes: Twins' vaccine T cell response reportedly gave the appearance of partial convergence and partial personalization.

This chain uses TRBV3-1 with TRBJ2-5; no clear D gene. The sample consisted of CD8+ T cells sorted from blood. This TCR was sampled from a woman aged 18-35 years in good health. The CDR3: CASSQDVEDIWETQYF. The CDR3 DNA reads as TGTGCCAGCAGCCAGGATGTCGAGGATATTTGGGAGACCCAGTACTTC.